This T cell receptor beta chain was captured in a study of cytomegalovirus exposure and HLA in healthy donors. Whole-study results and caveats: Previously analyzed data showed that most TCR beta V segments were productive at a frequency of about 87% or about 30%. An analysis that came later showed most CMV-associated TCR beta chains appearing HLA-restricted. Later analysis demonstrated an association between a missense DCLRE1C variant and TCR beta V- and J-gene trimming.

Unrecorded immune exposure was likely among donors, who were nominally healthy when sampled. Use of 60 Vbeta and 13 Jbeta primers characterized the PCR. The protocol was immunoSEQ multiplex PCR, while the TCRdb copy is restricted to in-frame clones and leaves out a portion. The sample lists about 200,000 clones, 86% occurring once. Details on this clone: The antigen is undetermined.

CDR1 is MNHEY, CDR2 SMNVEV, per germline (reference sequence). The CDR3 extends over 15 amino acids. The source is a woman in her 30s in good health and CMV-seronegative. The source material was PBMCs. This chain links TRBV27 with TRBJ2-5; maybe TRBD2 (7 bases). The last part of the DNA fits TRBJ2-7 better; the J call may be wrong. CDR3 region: CASSLRAGAPYEQYF. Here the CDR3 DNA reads TGTGCCAGCAGTTTAAGGGCGGGGGCCCCCTACGAGCAGTACTTC.